This TCR beta chain derives from a study of cytomegalovirus exposure and HLA in healthy donors. Whole-study results and caveats: Other equally common chains were less clonally expanded than HLA-associated TCR beta chains, a later analysis showed.

With 60 Vbeta and 13 Jbeta primers, the PCR was carried out. Measured with immunoSEQ multiplex PCR; TCRdb has only the in-frame clones, and not every one. The table records approximately 92,000 clones, under 80% of them present only once. The CDR3 has 15 residues. With 5 bases removed from V and 0 bases from J, the gap between germline ends came to 13 bases. Germline CDR1 is MNHEY and CDR2 is SMNVEV (reference sequence). This clone was recorded a few times. Its antigen remains unidentified. The source of this sequence is a man aged 45-65 years in good health and CMV-seropositive. Sequenced sample: PBMCs. The genes are TRBV27 and TRBJ1-1; tentative D call: TRBD1 (6 bases). The CDR3 is CASSPLTGMNTEAFF. CDR3 DNA: TGTGCCAGCAGTCCACTGACAGGCATGAACACTGAAGCTTTCTTT.